This TCR beta chain is drawn from a study of blood T cell repertoires in COVID-19. About the research overall: From the United States, Italy and Spain came samples of acute and convalescent COVID-19. PBMCs, B-cell-depleted T cells, or T cells were the source of the cDNA or gDNA that made up the material.

Trimming at V came to 4 bases and at J to 1 base, leaving 4 bases not matched to a gene. The germline CDR1 and CDR2 sequences are SGHTA and FQGNSA. This CDR3 has 15 residues. Clones were sequenced by immunoSEQ multiplex PCR, and TCRdb holds only the in-frame ones, with some missing. Of a few hundred thousand clones in the sample, about 90% were seen once. The sequencing input was PBMCs or T cells enriched from blood (not recorded which). The sequence derives from a woman in her 30s who had recovered from COVID-19. The gene calls are TRBV7-2 and TRBJ2-3; 8 nucleotides agree with TRBD2. The CDR3 loop is CASSSLAGRTDTQYF. The CDR3 coding sequence is TGTGCCAGCAGCTCCCTAGCGGGCCGCACAGATACGCAGTATTTT.